This T cell receptor beta chain was documented in a study of blood T cells in healthy people across ages. Combining a sample-barcoded 5' primer with a J-beta primer mix, a second PCR ran for 7 to 11 cycles. TCRdb analysed the 5' RACE reads with MiXCR anew, one entry per CDR3 protein. This table has roughly 800,000 distinct CDR3 sequences, over 45% appearing once. The germline gives CDR1 SEHNR, CDR2 FQNEAQ (reference sequence). V was shortened by 7 bases and J by 2 bases, with 4 bases between the two germline ends. CDR3 length: 11 residues. For this clonotype: Antigen: not known.

Study-wide results and caveats: A roughly linear age-dependent decrease characterized TCR beta diversity per million T cells.

The chain combines TRBV7-9 with TRBJ2-3; D unresolved. Sequencing was done on a sample of blood. This receptor was identified in a man between 25 and 39 years old in good health. CDR3 sequence (DNA): TGTGCCAGCATTAACACAGATACGCAGTATTTT. Amino acid sequence: CASINTDTQYF.